Below, 25 T cell receptor beta chains from the same sample are listed, as sequenced in a study of T-cell reconstitution after alpha-beta-depleted transplantation in children. The study's findings and limits: At around two months after transplant, the alpha-beta T cells were reportedly derived from several hundred expanded clones that came from non-depleted graft cells.

The TCRbeta library was prepared with unique molecular identifiers. TCRdb ran MiXCR on the PCR reads and lists one entry per CDR3 protein. In the table there are about 32,000 distinct CDR3 sequences, around 7% of which are singletons. No antigen has been identified for these receptors. Here the sequenced sample was peripheral blood, taken 60 days after TCRalphabeta/CD19-depleted stem cell transplant. The receptors were sampled from a child younger than two who had a stem cell transplant for acute myeloid leukemia, so the T cells may come from the graft donor.

In this sample, this clonotype turned up many times. This chain joins TRBV27 and TRBJ2-2, with TRBD2 identical over 9 bases. With V trimmed by 5 bases and J by 8 bases, 9 bases remained unmatched. CDR3 size: 15 residues. Germline V gene lookup returns CDR1 MNHEY and CDR2 SMNVEV (reference sequence). The CDR3 bases are TGTGCCAGCAGTCCCTGGGGTAGCGGGGGAGGGGAGCTGTTTTTT. Encoded protein: CASSPWGSGGGELFF.

In this sample, this clonotype turned up many times. The rearrangement uses TRBV12-3 or TRBV12-4 and TRBJ1-1, with TRBD1 as a possible D gene (5 bases). V was clipped by 6 bases and J by 7 bases, with 15 bases between them. The CDR3 covers 13 residues. CDR3 nucleotide sequence: TGTGCCAGCAGCCCATGGGGGGGGGATGAAGCTTTCTTT. Amino acid sequence: CASSPWGGDEAFF.

This clonotype was recorded many times. The gene calls are TRBV7-9 and TRBJ2-4; 9 positions match TRBD1. Germline V gene lookup returns CDR1 SEHNR and CDR2 FQNEAQ (reference sequence). The CDR3 covers 14 residues. V was pared by 4 bases and J by 4 bases, with 2 bases of the junction left unmatched. The DNA for the CDR3 is TGTGCCAGCAGCTCCGGACAGGGGAAAAACATTCAGTACTTC. Amino acid sequence: CASSSGQGKNIQYF.

This clonotype was observed at least ten times. The rearrangement links TRBV7-2 to TRBJ2-1; D not resolved. In germline, CDR1 is SGHTA, CDR2 FQGNSA. The CDR3 is 15 amino acids. The V and J ends lost 7 bases and 0 bases respectively, with 13 bases between them. The CDR3 is CASTADRSSYNEQFF. DNA for the CDR3: TGTGCCAGCACCGCGGACCGGAGCTCCTACAATGAGCAGTTCTTC.

This clonotype has a count of ten or more. The chain carries TRBV5-6 and TRBJ2-1, with 10 bases identical to TRBD2. There are 16 residues in the CDR3. The trim removed 3 bases at V and 6 bases at J, leaving 9 bases unmatched. The germline CDR1 and CDR2 sequences are SGHDT and YYEEEE. The CDR3 spells CASSSWTSGEGNEQFF. The CDR3 bases are TGTGCCAGCAGCTCCTGGACTAGCGGTGAGGGCAATGAGCAGTTCTTC.

This clonotype was seen repeatedly, ten times or more. The J gene is TRBJ2-2, the V gene TRBV6-2 or TRBV6-3; D unclear. With 0 bases removed from V and 2 bases from J, the gap between germline ends came to 7 bases. The CDR3 runs 15 residues. Germline CDR1 and CDR2: MNHEY and SVGEGT. CDR3 DNA sequence: TGTGCCAGCAGTTACTCCAGACCTAACACCGGGGAGCTGTTTTTT. As protein: CASSYSRPNTGELFF.

This clonotype was seen many times. At one end, the junction sequence differs from germline, possibly due to a read error. The chain couples TRBV7-7 to TRBJ1-3; no clear D gene. Germline CDR1 SSHAT, CDR2 FNYEAQ (reference sequence). CDR3 length: 15 amino acids. The CDR3 region is CASSSRMGTGNTIYF. Here the CDR3 DNA reads TGTGCTAGCAGCTCCCGAATGGGTACTGGAAACACCATATATTTT.

This clonotype has a count of ten or more. J is TRBJ2-1 and V is TRBV5-1, with 11 bases lining up with TRBD2. CDR3 size: 15 residues. In germline, CDR1 is SGHRS, CDR2 YFSETQ. V lost 2 bases and J lost 7; bases outside the gene matches: 5. In DNA, the CDR3 is TGCGCCAGCAGCTTTAGCGGGGGGGCGAGGAATGAGCAGTTCTTC. Its translation: CASSFSGGARNEQFF.

There are many counts of this clonotype. The V gene is TRBV20-1, the J gene TRBJ2-7; TRBD2 matches 12 bases. With V trimmed by 6 bases and J by 3 bases, 9 bases remained unmatched. Germline loops: CDR1 DFQATT, CDR2 SNEGSKA (reference sequence). The CDR3 is 15 amino acids. CDR3 protein: CSADSSGRADYEQYF. In DNA form, the CDR3 reads TGCAGTGCCGATTCTAGCGGGAGGGCCGACTACGAGCAGTACTTC.

There are many counts of this clonotype. This chain joins TRBV6-2 or TRBV6-3 and TRBJ1-2; 9 nucleotides align to TRBD1. Unmatched junction bases numbered 5, after V lost 4 bases and J lost 2 bases. The CDR3 loop spans 15 amino acids. CDR1 and CDR2 from the germline V gene are MNHEY and SVGEGT. Here the CDR3 reads CASSSQGQGNYGYTF. CDR3 DNA sequence: TGTGCCAGCAGTTCGCAGGGACAGGGAAACTATGGCTACACCTTC.

This clonotype was detected many times. The chain uses TRBV5-1 and TRBJ2-7; D gene uncertain. This CDR3 is built from 14 residues. Between the trimmed V and J ends, which lost 4 bases and 2 bases, there was a span of 13 bases. CDR1 and CDR2 from the germline V gene are SGHRS and YFSETQ. CDR3 sequence: CASSGPYPPYEQYF. CDR3 nucleotide sequence: TGCGCCAGCAGCGGACCGTACCCACCCTACGAGCAGTACTTC.

This clonotype was seen at least ten times. The CDR3 sequence is CSVPTQYF. The CDR3 DNA is TGCAGCGTCCCAACGCAGTATTTT. The chain couples TRBV29-1 to TRBJ2-3; D is unclear. The CDR3 is 8 amino acids. Trimming shortened V by 6 bases and J by 9 bases, and 4 bases separated the two germline ends. CDR1 is SQVTM, CDR2 ANQGSEA, per germline.

This clonotype has at least ten counts. The chain uses TRBV18 and TRBJ2-5, with a possible D match to TRBD2 (5 bases). The CDR3 is 14 amino acids. V lost 3 bases and J 1 base, leaving 9 bases between the germline ends. CDR1 KGHSH and CDR2 LQKENI come from the germline V gene. CDR3: CASSPASGQETQYF. The CDR3 DNA sequence: TGTGCCAGCTCACCGGCCAGCGGCCAAGAGACCCAGTACTTC.

V and J are TRBV6-2 or TRBV6-3 and TRBJ2-7; 9 nucleotides match TRBD1. V trimming: 8 bases; J trimming: 3 bases; junction bases outside the gene matches: 8. The CDR3 is 14 residues long. Germline CDR1 MNHEY, CDR2 SVGEGT. The CDR3 nucleotides are TGTGCCAGCGGTCCCTACAGGGGGCGCTACGAGCAGTACTTC. It codes for CASGPYRGRYEQYF.

This clonotype was seen at least ten times. This chain joins TRBV20-1 and TRBJ2-7; weak D call: TRBD2 (5 bases). V lost 1 base and J lost 3, with 13 bases in between. CDR3 length: 14 amino acids. Per the germline V gene, CDR1 is DFQATT and CDR2 is SNEGSKA (reference sequence). The CDR3 bases are TGCAGTGCTAGAGTACCGCGGGTCCTCTACGAGCAGTACTTC. It yields the protein CSARVPRVLYEQYF.

This clonotype was observed at least ten times. The V gene is TRBV3-1, the J gene TRBJ2-5; D is undetermined. This CDR3 has 13 amino acids. The V and J ends lost 2 bases and 5 bases respectively, with 9 bases between them. Looked up from germline, CDR1 is LGHDT and CDR2 is YNNKEL (reference sequence). In DNA, the CDR3 is TGTGCCAGCAGCCAATTCCAAGTGGAGACCCAGTACTTC. It codes for CASSQFQVETQYF.

Many counts were recorded for this clonotype. The chain couples TRBV29-1 to TRBJ2-1, with 13 bases lining up with TRBD2. The CDR3 is 18 residues long. After removal of 1 base from V and 13 bases from J, the junction contained 19 bases not matched to a gene. Germline CDR1 SQVTM, CDR2 ANQGSEA. The CDR3 spells CSVEARTSGSRSMGDQFF. The CDR3 nucleotides read TGCAGCGTTGAAGCTAGGACTAGCGGGAGTCGCTCGATGGGGGATCAGTTCTTC.

This clonotype was observed at least ten times. The V call is TRBV6-1, the J call TRBJ1-2; 9 bases map to TRBD1. This CDR3 has 13 amino acids. V was pared by 4 bases and J by 4 bases, with 1 base of the junction left unmatched. Germline V CDR1 and CDR2: MNHNS, SASEGT. CDR3 coding DNA: TGTGCCAGCAGTGTGGACAGGGGCTATGGCTACACCTTC. This gives the protein CASSVDRGYGYTF.

At least ten counts were recorded for this clonotype. The genes are TRBV5-1 and TRBJ1-1; D perhaps matches TRBD1 (6 bases). V was clipped by 3 bases and J by 6 bases, with 9 bases between them. The germline V gene has CDR1 SGHRS and CDR2 YFSETQ. The CDR3 has 12 residues. CDR3 in amino acids: CASSYTGPEAFF. CDR3 in DNA: TGCGCCAGCAGCTATACAGGGCCTGAAGCTTTCTTT.

The sample holds many counts of this clonotype. The chain carries TRBV7-7 and TRBJ2-6; D gene unclear. This CDR3 has 15 residues. Germline values: CDR1 SSHAT, CDR2 FNYEAQ (reference sequence). Trimming left V 6 bases short and J 1 base short, with 10 bases between. In DNA, the CDR3 is TGTGCCAGCAGTCTCGGTGCGTCTGGGGCCAACGTCCTGACTTTC. It is translated as CASSLGASGANVLTF.

This clonotype qualifies as medium-sized (0.01 to 0.1%). This chain connects TRBV6-1 to TRBJ2-1, with 12 bases aligning to TRBD2. This CDR3 has 15 amino acids. CDR1 and CDR2 from the germline V gene are MNHNS and SASEGT. The V and J ends lost 4 bases and 2 bases, in that order; junction bases with no gene match: 0. CDR3 amino acids: CASSGTSGAYNEQFF. CDR3 nucleotides: TGTGCCAGCAGTGGGACTAGCGGGGCCTACAATGAGCAGTTCTTC.

In its sample, this clonotype was seen many times. The chain couples TRBV12-3 or TRBV12-4 to TRBJ1-5; TRBD1 aligns across 7 bases. The trim removed 5 bases at V and 4 bases at J, leaving 5 bases unmatched. This CDR3 is 14 amino acids long. CDR3 in DNA: TGTGCCAGCAGTCCTCCAGGGGGAAATCAGCCCCAGCATTTT. Amino acids: CASSPPGGNQPQHF.

This clonotype was seen at least ten times. V usage is TRBV4-3 and J usage is TRBJ2-7; D call uncertain. The germline gives CDR1 LGHNA, CDR2 YSLEER. CDR3 length: 13 residues. Trimming left V 0 bases short and J 5 bases short, with 8 bases between. CDR3 amino acids: CASSQDWRDEQYF. CDR3 nucleotides: TGCGCCAGCAGCCAAGATTGGAGAGACGAGCAGTACTTC.

In this sample, this clonotype turned up many times. The chain carries TRBV15 and TRBJ2-5, with TRBD1 matching over 9 bases. Germline V gives CDR1 LNHNV, CDR2 YYDKDF (reference sequence). The CDR3 totals 16 residues. The J segment lost 5 bases and the V segment lost 1 base, leaving 8 bases of the junction unmatched. CDR3 DNA: TGTGCCACCAGCAGAGCTCGGGACAGGGATTATGAGACCCAGTACTTC. Amino acids: CATSRARDRDYETQYF.

This clonotype has at least ten counts. The V and J genes are TRBV4-3 and TRBJ2-7; 7 bases fit TRBD1. V lost 0 bases, J lost 5 bases, and 7 bases stayed unmatched. Looked up from germline, CDR1 is LGHNA and CDR2 is YSLEER. The CDR3 totals 15 residues. CDR3 region: CASSQDKGAADEQYF. The DNA of the CDR3 is TGCGCCAGCAGCCAAGACAAGGGGGCGGCGGACGAGCAGTACTTC.